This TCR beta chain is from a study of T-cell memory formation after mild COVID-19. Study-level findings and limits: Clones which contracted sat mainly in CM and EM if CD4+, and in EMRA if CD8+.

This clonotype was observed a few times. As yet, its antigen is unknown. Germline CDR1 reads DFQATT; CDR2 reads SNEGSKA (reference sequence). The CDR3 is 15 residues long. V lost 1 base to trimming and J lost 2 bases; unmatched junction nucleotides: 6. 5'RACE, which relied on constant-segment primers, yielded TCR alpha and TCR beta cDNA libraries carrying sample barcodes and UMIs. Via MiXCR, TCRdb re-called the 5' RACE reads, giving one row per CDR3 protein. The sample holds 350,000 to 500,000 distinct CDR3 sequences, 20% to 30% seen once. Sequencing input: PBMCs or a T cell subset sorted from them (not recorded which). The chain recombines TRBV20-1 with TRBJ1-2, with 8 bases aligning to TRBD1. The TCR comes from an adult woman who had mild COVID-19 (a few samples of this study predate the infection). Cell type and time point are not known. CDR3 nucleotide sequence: TGCAGTGCTAGAGCCCGGACAGGGAAAAACTATGGCTACACCTTC. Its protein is CSARARTGKNYGYTF.